The 2 T cell receptor beta chains given below trace back to one sample, sequenced in a study of cytomegalovirus exposure and HLA in healthy donors. PCR primers comprised 60 Vbeta and 13 Jbeta primers. Sequenced by immunoSEQ multiplex PCR; TCRdb stores in-frame clones only, minus some. The data show 150,000 to 250,000 clones, around 79% seen once. Material for sequencing was PBMCs. The receptor set was obtained from a woman aged 25 to 39 in good health and CMV-seropositive.

The table lists this clone with a count of one. The V and J genes are TRBV6-5 and TRBJ2-7; maybe TRBD1 (5 bases). Germline CDR1 reads MNHEY; CDR2 reads SVGAGI. The CDR3 consists of 15 residues. V was cut by 2 bases and J by 0 bases, with 11 bases left in between. CDR3 sequence: CASSYDRDSSYEQYF. The CDR3 nucleotides read TGTGCCAGCAGTTACGATAGAGACAGCTCCTACGAGCAGTACTTC.

V and J are TRBV14 and TRBJ2-3; D is possibly TRBD2 (5 bases). This CDR3 has 16 amino acids. Germline V lookup: CDR1 SGHDN, CDR2 FVKESK. V was shortened by 0 bases and J by 5 bases, with 15 bases between the two germline ends. The CDR3 bases are TGTGCCAGCAGCCAAGATACTCCGGGATCGGGAGATACGCAGTATTTT. It translates to CASSQDTPGSGDTQYF.